Listed below are T cell receptor beta chains from one sample, sequenced in a study of CD8+CD57+ T cells in acquired aplastic anemia. TCRdb used MiXCR to reprocess the reads, holding one entry per CDR3 protein. The data hold about 210,000 distinct CDR3 sequences, with 61% observed a single time. Sequenced: sorted CD4+, CD8+, or CD8+CD57+ T cells (not recorded which) from PBMCs. The source of these receptors is a human donor in good health. Each CDR3 is given with its conserved first and last residue. Fields, in order: clone size, V gene, D gene, J gene, CDR3 DNA, CDR3 protein. A D gene is named only where the DNA matches it firmly. Where a row states a size, it is once, few, many or the class of an expanded clone; other rows omit it.

>many|TRBV20-1|TRBD2|TRBJ2-7
TGCAGTGCTAGTCCAATAGCGGGGGGTGACTACGAGCAGTACTTC
CSASPIAGGDYEQYF
>NA|TRBV7-9|TRBD2|TRBJ2-2
TGTGCCAGCAGCTTGGTACTAGCGGGAGGAAACACCGGGGAGCTGTTTTTT
CASSLVLAGGNTGELFF
>few|TRBV7-2|TRBD2|TRBJ2-7
TGTGCCAGCAGCTTAACCGGGGGGAACTACGAGCAGTACTTC
CASSLTGGNYEQYF
>few|TRBV10-3|TRBD1|TRBJ1-6
TGTGCCAGCGCCAAGACGACAGGGCAGAATTCACCCCTCCACTTT
CASAKTTGQNSPLHF
>NA|TRBV7-8|TRBD2|TRBJ2-7
TGTGCCAGCAGCTTAGCAGGTTCGAGCGGGAGGATCGTTTACGAGCAGTACTTC
CASSLAGSSGRIVYEQYF
>NA|TRBV12-3/TRBV12-4|NA|TRBJ1-1
TGTGCCAGCAGTTTTGGGACCACCAACTTCTTT
CASSFGTTNFF
>NA|TRBV20-1|NA|TRBJ2-2
TGCAGTGCTTCACGAGAAAACACCGGGGAGCTGTTTTTT
CSASRENTGELFF
>NA|TRBV19|NA|TRBJ1-1
TGTGCCAGTAGTATCGGGGGAGGCGCTGAAGCTTTCTTT
CASSIGGGAEAFF
>few|TRBV18|TRBD2|TRBJ2-1
TGTGCCAGCTCACCCCGAACTAGCGGGAGCTACAATGAGCAGTTCTTC
CASSPRTSGSYNEQFF
>NA|TRBV2|NA|TRBJ2-1
TGTGCCAGCAGGGGACCGTCCGGGCCATACTCCTACAATGAGCAGTTCTTC
CASRGPSGPYSYNEQFF
>few|TRBV2|TRBD2|TRBJ2-4
TGTGCCAGCAGTGAAAGGGTAGCGGGGCAGAAAAACATTCAGTACTTC
CASSERVAGQKNIQYF
>many|TRBV6-6|NA|TRBJ2-7
TGTGCCAGCGGAGGCTCCTACGAGCAGTACTTC
CASGGSYEQYF
>many|TRBV20-1|TRBD2|TRBJ2-7
TGCAGTGCTAAAGGGACTAGCGGGAGGGTAATCTCCTACGAGCAGTACTTC
CSAKGTSGRVISYEQYF
>many|TRBV20-1|TRBD2|TRBJ2-2
TGCAGTGCTAGCCCTTCGGGTGGCGGGGGGCCCGGGGAGCTGTTTTTT
CSASPSGGGGPGELFF
>NA|TRBV7-6|NA|TRBJ1-2
TGTGCCAGCAAGAGGGGGGGGGCAGCTGGCTACACCTTC
CASKRGGAAGYTF
>many|TRBV9|NA|TRBJ2-7
TGTGCCAGCAGCGTAGGTTCAGGAGCTCCCTACGAGCAGTACTTC
CASSVGSGAPYEQYF
>NA|TRBV19|TRBD2|TRBJ2-1
TGTGCCAGTAGTGGCGGGGGTACCTACAATGAGCAGTTCTTC
CASSGGGTYNEQFF
>NA|TRBV20-1|NA|TRBJ2-5
TGCAGTGCTCCCGGAAGATCCACAGATACGCAGTACTTC
CSAPGRSTDTQYF
>NA|TRBV25-1|NA|TRBJ1-6
TGTGCCAGCAGTGAGGTGTGGTCACCCCTCCACTTT
CASSEVWSPLHF
>NA|TRBV15|NA|TRBJ2-1
TGTGCCACCAGCAGAGTAGCTCGGCTAGAGCAGTTCTTC
CATSRVARLEQFF
>many|TRBV5-1|TRBD1|TRBJ1-1
TGCGCCAGCCAAGCCGGGACAGAAAATTTGTTGAACACTGAAGCTTTCTTT
CASQAGTENLLNTEAFF
>NA|TRBV20-1|TRBD1|TRBJ2-7
TGCAGTGCCAGCCGGGACAGGGGAGCCTACGAGCAGTACTTC
CSASRDRGAYEQYF
>NA|TRBV7-2|TRBD2|TRBJ2-7
TGTGCCAGCAGCCAGGCCGGGGTAGCGGGGATCTACGAGCAGTACTTC
CASSQAGVAGIYEQYF
>NA|TRBV7-2|NA|TRBJ2-7
TGTGCCAGCAGCTCCGAAATATCGAGGGAGCAGTACTTC
CASSSEISREQYF
>many|TRBV27|NA|TRBJ2-7
TGTGCCAGCAGTACTCCAAGCCTCTACGAGCAGTACTTC
CASSTPSLYEQYF
>NA|TRBV5-4|TRBD1|TRBJ2-6
TGTGCCAGCAGCTTGGGGACAGGGCTCTCTGGGGCCAACGTCCTGACTTTC
CASSLGTGLSGANVLTF
>NA|TRBV2|NA|TRBJ2-7
TGTGCCAGCAGTCGCGGGCTGTCTCGGAACGAGCAGTACTTC
CASSRGLSRNEQYF
>NA|TRBV7-9|TRBD2|TRBJ2-1
TGTGCCAGCAGCTTAGAGCAGCGGGGGGCCCTTAGCTCCTACAATGAGCAGTTCTTC
CASSLEQRGALSSYNEQFF
>NA|TRBV20-1|TRBD1|TRBJ2-7
TGCAGTGCTAGAGGCCCATACCAGGGGGCTATGAACTACGAGCAGTACTTC
CSARGPYQGAMNYEQYF
>NA|TRBV20-1|NA|TRBJ2-5
TGCAGTGCTAGAGATTATGGAGAAGGTCGAGGGGCCCAGTACTTC
CSARDYGEGRGAQYF
>NA|TRBV7-9|NA|TRBJ1-5
TGTGCCAGCAGCTTAGAAGCGGTAGGCAGGGAGGGCAATCAGCCCCAGCATTTT
CASSLEAVGREGNQPQHF
>NA|TRBV20-1|TRBD1|TRBJ1-2
TGCAGCGCTAGAGGAGACAGGGAGACGGATGGCTGCACCTTC
CSARGDRETDGCTF
>NA|TRBV4-1|NA|TRBJ2-1
TGCGCCAGCAGCCAAGAACACAATGAGCAGTTCTTC
CASSQEHNEQFF
>NA|TRBV13|TRBD1|TRBJ2-7
TGTGCCAGCAGCTTAGGAACAGGGGGCGACGAGCAGTACTTC
CASSLGTGGDEQYF
>NA|TRBV29-1|TRBD2|TRBJ2-1
TGCAGCGTCGCGGGACTAGTCTTTATCGGGCAGTTCTTC
CSVAGLVFIGQFF
>NA|TRBV7-2|NA|TRBJ2-7
TGTGCCAGCAGCCCGCCTGGAGAGTGGGGGCGGGTCGAGCAGTACTTC
CASSPPGEWGRVEQYF
>NA|TRBV24-1|TRBD2|TRBJ2-5
TGTGCCACCAGTGATTTGTCCCGGGCGACTAGCGGGAGTGGAGAGACCCAGTACTTC
CATSDLSRATSGSGETQYF
>many|TRBV7-7|NA|TRBJ2-7
TGTGCCAGCAGCTTAGGTGACGGTGCCGAGCAGTACTTC
CASSLGDGAEQYF
>many|TRBV12-3/TRBV12-4|NA|TRBJ2-3
TGTGCCAGCAGTTCGACAGTTAGCACAGATACGCAGTATTTT
CASSSTVSTDTQYF
>many|TRBV5-8|NA|TRBJ2-7
TGTGCCAGCGCAACAAAGGGAGTCGAGCAGTACTTC
CASATKGVEQYF
>NA|TRBV20-1|TRBD2|TRBJ2-1
TGCAGTGCTAGAGTCCGTCTAGCGGGGGCAGGGGGTTACAAAAATGAGCAGTTCTTC
CSARVRLAGAGGYKNEQFF
>NA|TRBV20-1|TRBD2|TRBJ2-5
TGCAGTGCTGGCGGCACTAGCGGGAGGCAAGAGACCCAGTACTTC
CSAGGTSGRQETQYF
>many|TRBV7-9|NA|TRBJ1-5
TGTGCCAGCAGCACGGGAAATCAGCCCCAGCATTTT
CASSTGNQPQHF
>NA|TRBV24-1|NA|TRBJ1-3
TGTGCCACCAGTCGCTCCAGGGGCGACTCTGGAAACACCATATATTTT
CATSRSRGDSGNTIYF
>NA|TRBV7-6|NA|TRBJ2-7
TGTGCCAGCAGCTTAGATGGAGTTTCGCAGTACTTC
CASSLDGVSQYF
>NA|TRBV15|NA|TRBJ2-5
TGTGCCACCAGCAGAGACAAGGGGGAGACCCAGTACTTC
CATSRDKGETQYF
>many|TRBV6-1|NA|TRBJ2-6
TGTGCCAGCAGTGAAACAAACTCTGGGGCCAACGTCCTGACTTTC
CASSETNSGANVLTF
>NA|TRBV6-2/TRBV6-3|NA|TRBJ1-1
TGTGCCAGCAGTTACCCGACCGGGGCAGCTGAAGCTTTCTTT
CASSYPTGAAEAFF
>NA|TRBV7-9|NA|TRBJ1-1
TGTGCCAGCAGCTTGGTGGAAGGGGGTACTGAAGCTTTCTTT
CASSLVEGGTEAFF
>few|TRBV7-3|NA|TRBJ2-1
TGTGCCAGCGGAGAGGGATCCTACAATGAGCAGTTCTTC
CASGEGSYNEQFF
>NA|TRBV25-1|TRBD1|TRBJ1-6
TGTGCCAGCAGTGAATACGCGCAAGGGGGCTTATATTCACCCCTCCACTTT
CASSEYAQGGLYSPLHF
>NA|TRBV7-8|TRBD1|TRBJ1-6
TGTGCCAGCAGCTTAAGGGACAGAGATAATTCACCCCTCCACTTT
CASSLRDRDNSPLHF
>NA|TRBV20-1|TRBD2|TRBJ2-5
TGCAGTGCGTCGGGACTAGCGGGAGTAGGAGAGACCCAGTACTTC
CSASGLAGVGETQYF
>NA|TRBV7-2|NA|TRBJ2-2
TGTGCCAGCAGCTTATTCGGGACCGGGGAGCTGTTTTTT
CASSLFGTGELFF
>NA|TRBV7-9|NA|TRBJ2-4
TGTGCCAGCAGCTCTCCGACGGGTGAGGGGGAAAACATTCAGTACTTC
CASSSPTGEGENIQYF
>NA|TRBV12-3/TRBV12-4|TRBD1|TRBJ2-1
TGTGCCACCAGTGACAACACAGGGGACAATGAGCAGTTCTTC
CATSDNTGDNEQFF
>NA|TRBV14|NA|TRBJ1-3
TGTGCAGCAGCGGGCGCAACTGGGTCAGGAAACGCCATATATTTT
CAAAGATGSGNAIYF
>NA|TRBV7-9|TRBD2|TRBJ2-2
TGTGCCAGCACCAATAGCGGGCGCACCGGGGAGCTGTTTTTT
CASTNSGRTGELFF
>NA|TRBV10-3|TRBD2|TRBJ2-3
TGTGCCATCAGTGAGCCCTCTAGCGGGGGGACAGATACGCAGTATTTT
CAISEPSSGGTDTQYF